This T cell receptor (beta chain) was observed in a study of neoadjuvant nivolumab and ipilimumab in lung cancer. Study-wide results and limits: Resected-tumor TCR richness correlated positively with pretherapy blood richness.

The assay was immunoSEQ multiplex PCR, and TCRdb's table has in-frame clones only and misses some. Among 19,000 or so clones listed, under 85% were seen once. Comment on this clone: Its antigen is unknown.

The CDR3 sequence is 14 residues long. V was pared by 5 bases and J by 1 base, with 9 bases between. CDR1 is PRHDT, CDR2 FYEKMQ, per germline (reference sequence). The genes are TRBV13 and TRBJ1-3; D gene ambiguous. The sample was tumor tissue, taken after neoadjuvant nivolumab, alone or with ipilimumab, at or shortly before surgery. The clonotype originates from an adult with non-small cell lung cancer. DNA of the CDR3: TGTGCCAGCAGCCGCCGCGGTTCTGGAAACACCATATATTTT. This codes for CASSRRGSGNTIYF.